The sequence of this TCR beta chain was determined in a study of blood T cell repertoires in COVID-19. Germline loops: CDR1 SGHRS, CDR2 YFSETQ. This CDR3 has 13 residues. V was pared by 7 bases and J by 4 bases, with 14 bases between. Profiled with immunoSEQ multiplex PCR; TCRdb holds only in-frame clones, not every one. Here the sample spans some 97,000 clones, about 82% being singletons. This receptor was obtained from a man aged 45 to 65 with active or convalescent COVID-19. The chain is built from TRBV5-1 and TRBJ2-5; maybe TRBD1 (6 bases). The sequencing input was peripheral blood. This CDR3 is CASSEGEGETQYF. CDR3 nucleotides: TGCGCCAGCTCCGAGGGGGAAGGAGAGACCCAGTACTTC.